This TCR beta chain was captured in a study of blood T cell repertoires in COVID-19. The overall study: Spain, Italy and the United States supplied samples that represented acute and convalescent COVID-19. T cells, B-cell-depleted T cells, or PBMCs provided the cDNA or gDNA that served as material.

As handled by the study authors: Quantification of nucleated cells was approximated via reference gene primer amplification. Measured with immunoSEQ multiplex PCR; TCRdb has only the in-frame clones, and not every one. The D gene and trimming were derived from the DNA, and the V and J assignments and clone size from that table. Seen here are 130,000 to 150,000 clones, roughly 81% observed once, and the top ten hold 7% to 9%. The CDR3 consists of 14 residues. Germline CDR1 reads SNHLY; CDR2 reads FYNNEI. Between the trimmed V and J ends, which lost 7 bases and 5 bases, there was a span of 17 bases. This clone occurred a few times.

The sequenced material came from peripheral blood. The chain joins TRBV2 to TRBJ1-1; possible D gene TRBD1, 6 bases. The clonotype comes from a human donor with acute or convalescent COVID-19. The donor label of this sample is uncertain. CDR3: CASTEGGAVTEAFF. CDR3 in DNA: TGTGCCAGCACCGAAGGGGGGGCAGTGACTGAAGCTTTCTTT.